These 14 T cell receptor beta chains came from one sample sequenced in a study of post-analysis software for immune sequencing data (dated by TCRdb to the mid-2010s). No antigen is known for these receptors. What the work shows at the level of the full study, not this receptor alone: Significantly higher frequencies in patients than in controls were found for a handful of TRBV segments, including TRBV5-6, TRBV5-1 and TRBV20-1.

Receptor libraries were prepared by PCR. This sample was sequenced with an Illumina HiSeq 2500. Unique molecular identifiers were incorporated into TCR beta cDNA libraries to reduce PCR and sequencing biases. The public reads were reprocessed in TCRdb via fastp at Q25 and MiXCR, keeping in-frame beta chains. For every CDR3 protein sequence, its rows merge into one entry that carries the most common genes and DNA. The sample contains about 560,000 distinct CDR3 sequences, roughly 47% of them found a single time. The top ten constitute approximately 1.7% of the sample. Sequenced: blood. These receptors were collected from a girl aged 5-17 years with multiple sclerosis.

The chain uses TRBV29-1 and TRBJ2-7; tentative D call: TRBD1 (5 bases). Per germline, CDR1 SQVTM and CDR2 ANQGSEA. The CDR3 loop spans 12 amino acids. Trimming stripped 4 bases from V and 0 bases from J, with 7 bases between. The CDR3 spells CSVGQTSYEQYF. CDR3 nucleotides: TGCAGCGTTGGACAGACCTCCTACGAGCAGTACTTC.

This clonotype was counted only a few times. The rearrangement joins TRBV20-1 to TRBJ2-3; tentative D call: TRBD2 (5 bases). V was cut by 4 bases and J by 1 base, with 9 bases left in between. Germline V gene sequence: CDR1 DFQATT, CDR2 SNEGSKA (reference sequence). The length of the CDR3 is 13 residues. The CDR3 loop is CSAIYGGTDTQYF. Here the CDR3 DNA reads TGCAGTGCTATATACGGGGGCACAGATACGCAGTATTTT.

V and J are TRBV6-6 and TRBJ1-1; D possibly corresponds to TRBD1 (5 bases). Trimming took off 6 bases at V and 6 bases at J, with 14 bases between the two ends. This CDR3 has 13 residues. Germline V gene sequence: CDR1 MNHNY, CDR2 SVGAGI (reference sequence). The DNA of the CDR3 is TGTGCCAGCAGGGTCCCAGGGTCTGCTGAAGCTTTCTTT. Its protein is CASRVPGSAEAFF.

This sequence joins TRBV20-1 and TRBJ1-5; D call uncertain. The length of the CDR3 is 13 residues. Germline V gives CDR1 DFQATT, CDR2 SNEGSKA (reference sequence). Trimming left V 5 bases short and J 3 bases short, with 11 bases between. The CDR3 sequence is CSAPMGNNQPQHF. The CDR3 DNA reads TGCAGTGCTCCTATGGGGAACAATCAGCCCCAGCATTTT.

This clonotype was seen a handful of times. The J gene is TRBJ1-1, the V gene TRBV4-1; D gene unclear. CDR3 length: 15 amino acids. Germline CDR1 MGHRA, CDR2 YSYEKL. Trimming shortened V by 4 bases and J by 1 base, and 13 bases separated the two germline ends. The CDR3 bases are TGCGCCAGCAGCCTCGCTGGGAGTTCGAACACTGAAGCTTTCTTT. Translation gives CASSLAGSSNTEAFF.

In the case of this clonotype: An end of the junction differs from the germline gene, which may be a read error. The chain combines TRBV5-1 with TRBJ2-1; 8 bases match TRBD2. CDR1 SGHRS and CDR2 YFSETQ come from the germline V gene. The CDR3 sequence is 14 residues long. The CDR3 bases are TGCGCCAGCAGCTTGGCGGGGGGGCCCAATGGGCAGTTCTTC. Encoded protein: CASSLAGGPNGQFF.

The chain uses TRBV20-1 and TRBJ2-7; 11 nucleotides line up with TRBD2. J was trimmed by 5 bases and V by 5 bases; bases with no gene match: 11. The CDR3 totals 15 residues. The V gene's germline CDR1 is DFQATT and CDR2 SNEGSKA (reference sequence). Written as DNA, the CDR3 is TGCAGTGCTCGACTTACTAGCGGGAGTAATGACGAGCAGTACTTC. Protein: CSARLTSGSNDEQYF.

The chain recombines TRBV2 with TRBJ2-6; D not resolved. V lost 6 bases to trimming and J lost 0 bases, with 12 bases between them. Germline CDR1 SNHLY, CDR2 FYNNEI. The CDR3 runs 16 residues. The CDR3 here is CASSSRLTSGANVLTF. The CDR3 coding sequence is TGTGCCAGCAGCTCTCGGCTTACCTCTGGGGCCAACGTCCTGACTTTC.

V usage is TRBV7-9 and J usage is TRBJ2-7; D is uncertain. CDR3 length equals 15 residues. The V and J ends lost 5 bases and 0 bases respectively, with 14 bases between them. Germline V CDR1 and CDR2: SEHNR, FQNEAQ (reference sequence). CDR3 residues: CASSPPRDSSYEQYF. Here the CDR3 DNA reads TGTGCCAGCAGCCCACCTAGGGATAGCTCCTACGAGCAGTACTTC.

The V and J genes are TRBV10-3 and TRBJ2-1; D unresolved. This CDR3 spans 14 amino acids. Germline lookup yields CDR1 ENHRY and CDR2 SYGVKD. Trimming pared 7 bases from V and 0 bases from J, leaving 10 bases between. For the CDR3, the DNA is TGTGCCATCATTGGCTCCAGCTCCTACAATGAGCAGTTCTTC. Amino acid sequence: CAIIGSSSYNEQFF.

This clonotype has more than one count but fewer than ten. This chain uses TRBV7-2 with TRBJ2-2; D uncertain. Trimming stripped 2 bases from V and 4 bases from J, with 8 bases between. The germline V gene encodes CDR1 SGHTA and CDR2 FQGNSA. The CDR3 totals 14 residues. The CDR3 is CASSLWAVTGELFF. The CDR3 DNA reads TGTGCCAGCAGCTTATGGGCCGTCACCGGGGAGCTGTTTTTT.

This rearrangement joins TRBV4-2 to TRBJ2-1; 10 nucleotides agree with TRBD2. The CDR3 is 15 amino acids. V shed 4 bases, J shed 10 bases, and the junction held 10 bases outside the gene matches. From germline, CDR1 is LGHNA and CDR2 YNFKEQ. This chain's CDR3 is CASSPGLAKEIEQFF. DNA for the CDR3: TGTGCCAGCAGCCCGGGACTAGCGAAGGAAATAGAGCAGTTCTTC.

This chain links TRBV5-1 with TRBJ2-5; D may be TRBD2 (6 bases). The CDR3 is 16 residues long. Germline V gene data show CDR1 as SGHRS and CDR2 as YFSETQ. V was cut by 3 bases and J by 5 bases, with 20 bases left in between. CDR3 residues: CASSSSLAGREETQYF. The CDR3 region has the DNA TGCGCCAGCAGCTCCTCCCTAGCCGGGAGAGAGGAGACCCAGTACTTC.

The chain carries TRBV6-1 and TRBJ2-5, with a weak D call TRBD2 (5 bases). Germline CDR1 and CDR2: MNHNS and SASEGT. The CDR3 sequence is 14 residues long. The V end was cut by 7 bases, the J end by 11 bases, with 23 bases between. CDR3 residues: CASTLTRRAWEQYF. Here the CDR3 DNA reads TGTGCCAGCACCCTCACGCGAAGGGCTTGGGAGCAGTACTTC.